This TCR beta chain was identified in a study of blood T cells in healthy people across ages. Findings of the study overall: PBMCs left unsorted prevented a conclusive naive versus antigen-experienced comparison.

V was clipped by 0 bases and J by 14 bases, with 6 bases between them. The CDR3 runs to 10 residues. Germline V gene sequence: CDR1 MNHNS, CDR2 SASEGT. Combining a sample-barcoded 5' primer with a J-beta primer mix, a second PCR ran for about 7 to 11 cycles. MiXCR, run by TCRdb on the 5' RACE reads, gives a single entry per CDR3 protein. The profile shows 1.2 million to 1.5 million distinct CDR3 sequences, 42% of them singletons. Around 10 milliliters of peripheral blood were drawn from each donor. Every sample had a minimum of 6 million PBMCs isolated. Regarding this clonotype: As yet, its antigen is unknown.

The chain has TRBV6-1 and TRBJ2-3; D is ambiguous. Sequencing was done on a sample of blood. The receptor was derived from a woman in her late teens or twenties in good health. The CDR3 coding sequence is TGTGCCAGCAGTGAAGCGGTCCCGTATTTT. This codes for CASSEAVPYF.